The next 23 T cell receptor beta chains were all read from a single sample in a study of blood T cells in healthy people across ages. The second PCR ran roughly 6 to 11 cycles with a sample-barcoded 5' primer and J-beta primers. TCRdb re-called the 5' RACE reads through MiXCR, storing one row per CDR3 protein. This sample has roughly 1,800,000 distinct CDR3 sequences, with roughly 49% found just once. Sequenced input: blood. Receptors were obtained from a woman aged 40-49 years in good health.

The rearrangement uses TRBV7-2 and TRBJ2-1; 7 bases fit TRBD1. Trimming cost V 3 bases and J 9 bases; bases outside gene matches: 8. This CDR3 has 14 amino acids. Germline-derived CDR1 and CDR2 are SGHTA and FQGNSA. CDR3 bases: TGTGCCAGCAGCTTCTGGACAGGACCCCCTGAGCAGTTCTTC. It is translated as CASSFWTGPPEQFF.

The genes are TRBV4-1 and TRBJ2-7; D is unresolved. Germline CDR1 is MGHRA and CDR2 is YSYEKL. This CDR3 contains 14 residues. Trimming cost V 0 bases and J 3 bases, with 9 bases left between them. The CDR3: CASSQDWGYYEQYF. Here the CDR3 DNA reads TGCGCCAGCAGCCAAGACTGGGGATACTACGAGCAGTACTTC.

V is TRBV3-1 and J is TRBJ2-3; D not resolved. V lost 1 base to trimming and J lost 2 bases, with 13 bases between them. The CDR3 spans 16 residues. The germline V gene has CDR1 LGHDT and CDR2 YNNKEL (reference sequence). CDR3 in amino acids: CASSQAMPSTTDTQYF. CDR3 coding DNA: TGTGCCAGCAGCCAAGCGATGCCCTCCACCACAGATACGCAGTATTTT.

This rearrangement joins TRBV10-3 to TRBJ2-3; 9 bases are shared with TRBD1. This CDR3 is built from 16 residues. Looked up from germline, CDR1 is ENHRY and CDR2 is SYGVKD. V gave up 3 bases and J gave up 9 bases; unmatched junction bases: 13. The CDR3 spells CAISEGGGTGLYTQYF. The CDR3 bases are TGTGCCATCAGTGAAGGTGGCGGGACAGGGCTATACACGCAGTATTTT.

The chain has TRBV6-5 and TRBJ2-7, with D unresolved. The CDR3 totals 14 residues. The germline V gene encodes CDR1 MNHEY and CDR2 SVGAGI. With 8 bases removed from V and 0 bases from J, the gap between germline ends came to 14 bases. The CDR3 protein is CASARALSSYEQYF. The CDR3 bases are TGTGCCAGCGCGCGAGCGTTAAGCTCCTACGAGCAGTACTTC.

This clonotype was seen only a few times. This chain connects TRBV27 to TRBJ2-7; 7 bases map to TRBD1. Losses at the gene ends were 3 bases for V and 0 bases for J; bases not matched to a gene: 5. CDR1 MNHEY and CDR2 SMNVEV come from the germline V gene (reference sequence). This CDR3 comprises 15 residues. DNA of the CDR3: TGTGCCAGCAGTTTCGACAGGGTCAGCTCCTACGAGCAGTACTTC. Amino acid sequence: CASSFDRVSSYEQYF.

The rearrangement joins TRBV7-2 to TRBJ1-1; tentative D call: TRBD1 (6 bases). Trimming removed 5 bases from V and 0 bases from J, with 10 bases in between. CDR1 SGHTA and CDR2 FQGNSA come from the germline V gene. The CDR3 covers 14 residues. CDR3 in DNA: TGTGCCAGCAGCGCGAACAGGGTGAACACTGAAGCTTTCTTT. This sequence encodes CASSANRVNTEAFF.

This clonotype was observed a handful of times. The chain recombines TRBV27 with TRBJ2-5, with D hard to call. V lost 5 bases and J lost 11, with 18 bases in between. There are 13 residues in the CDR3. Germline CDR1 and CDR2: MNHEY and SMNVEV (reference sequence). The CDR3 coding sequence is TGTGCCAGCAGTCTCCTGGGATACTACATGCAGTACTTC. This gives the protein CASSLLGYYMQYF.

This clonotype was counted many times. The CDR3 here is CASSPAASQETQYF. The CDR3 DNA sequence: TGCGCCAGCAGCCCGGCAGCAAGCCAAGAGACCCAGTACTTC. V is TRBV5-1 and J is TRBJ2-5, with D unresolved. The CDR3 is 14 residues long. Trimming stripped 4 bases from V and 1 base from J, with 11 bases between. CDR1 SGHRS and CDR2 YFSETQ come from the germline V gene.

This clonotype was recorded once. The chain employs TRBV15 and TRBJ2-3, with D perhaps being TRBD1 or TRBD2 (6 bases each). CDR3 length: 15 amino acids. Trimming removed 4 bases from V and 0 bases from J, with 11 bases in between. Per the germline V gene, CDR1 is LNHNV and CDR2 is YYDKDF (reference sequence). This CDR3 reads CATSTAGGSTDTQYF. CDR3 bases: TGTGCCACCAGCACAGCCGGGGGCAGCACAGATACGCAGTATTTT. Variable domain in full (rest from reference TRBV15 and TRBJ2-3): DAMVIQNPRYQVTQFGKPVTLSCSQTLNHNVMYWYQQKSSQAPKLLFHYYDKDFNNEADTPDNFQSRRPNTSFCFLDIRSPGLGDTAMYLCATSTAGGSTDTQYFGPGTRLTVL.

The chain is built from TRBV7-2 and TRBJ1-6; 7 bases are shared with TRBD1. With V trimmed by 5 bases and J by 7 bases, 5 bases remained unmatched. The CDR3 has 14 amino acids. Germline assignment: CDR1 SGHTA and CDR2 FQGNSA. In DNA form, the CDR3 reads TGTGCCAGCAGCCCGACAGGGTCCAATTCACCCCTCCACTTT. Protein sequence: CASSPTGSNSPLHF.

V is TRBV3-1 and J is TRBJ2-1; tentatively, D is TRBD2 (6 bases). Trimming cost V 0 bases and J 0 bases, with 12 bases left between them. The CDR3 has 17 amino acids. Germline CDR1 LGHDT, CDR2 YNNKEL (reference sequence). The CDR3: CASSQDLLAGSYNEQFF. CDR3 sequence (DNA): TGTGCCAGCAGCCAAGATTTACTAGCTGGCTCCTACAATGAGCAGTTCTTC.

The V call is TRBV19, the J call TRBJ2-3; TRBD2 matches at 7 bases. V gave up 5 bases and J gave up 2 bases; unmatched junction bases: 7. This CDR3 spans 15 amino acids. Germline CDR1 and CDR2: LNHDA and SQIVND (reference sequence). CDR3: CASSSTGGYTDTQYF. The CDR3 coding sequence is TGTGCCAGTAGTTCAACGGGGGGATACACAGATACGCAGTATTTT. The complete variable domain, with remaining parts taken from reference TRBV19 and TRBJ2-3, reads DGGITQSPKYLFRKEGQNVTLSCEQNLNHDAMYWYRQDPGQGLRLIYYSQIVNDFQKGDIAEGYSVSREKKESFPLTVTSAQKNPTAFYLCASSSTGGYTDTQYFGPGTRLTVL.

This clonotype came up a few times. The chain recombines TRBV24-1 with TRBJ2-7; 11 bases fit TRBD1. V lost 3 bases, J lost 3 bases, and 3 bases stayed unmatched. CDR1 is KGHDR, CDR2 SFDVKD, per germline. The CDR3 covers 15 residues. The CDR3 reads CATSDAGTGGYEQYF. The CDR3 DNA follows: TGTGCCACCAGTGATGCCGGGACAGGGGGCTACGAGCAGTACTTC.

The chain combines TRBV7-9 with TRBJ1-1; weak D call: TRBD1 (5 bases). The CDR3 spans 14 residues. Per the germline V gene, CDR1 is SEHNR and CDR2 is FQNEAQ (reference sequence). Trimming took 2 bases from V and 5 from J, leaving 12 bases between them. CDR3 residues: CASSLMRGGTEAFF. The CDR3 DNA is TGTGCCAGCAGCTTAATGAGGGGAGGGACTGAAGCTTTCTTT.

CDR3 in amino acids: CSASGDQQETQYF. CDR3 DNA sequence: TGCAGTGCTAGTGGGGACCAACAAGAGACCCAGTACTTC. The V gene is TRBV20-1, the J gene TRBJ2-5, with D perhaps TRBD1 or TRBD2 (5 bases each). Germline V gene sequence: CDR1 DFQATT, CDR2 SNEGSKA (reference sequence). The CDR3 length is 13 residues. Trimming took 3 bases from V and 2 from J, leaving 10 bases between them.

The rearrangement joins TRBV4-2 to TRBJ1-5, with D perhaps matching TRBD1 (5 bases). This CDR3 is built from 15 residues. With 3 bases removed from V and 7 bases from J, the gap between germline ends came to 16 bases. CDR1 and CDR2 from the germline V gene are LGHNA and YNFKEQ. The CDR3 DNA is TGTGCCAGCAGCCATGGCAGGGAGGGAGACCAGCCCCAGCATTTT. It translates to CASSHGREGDQPQHF.

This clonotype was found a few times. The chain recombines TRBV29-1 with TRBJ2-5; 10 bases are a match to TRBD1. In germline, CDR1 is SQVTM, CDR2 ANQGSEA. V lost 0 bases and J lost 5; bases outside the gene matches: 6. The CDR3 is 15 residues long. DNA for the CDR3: TGCAGCGTTGAAGAGGGGACAGGGGAGGAGGAGACCCAGTACTTC. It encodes CSVEEGTGEEETQYF. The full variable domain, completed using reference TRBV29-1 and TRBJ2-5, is SAVISQKPSRDICQRGTSLTIQCQVDSQVTMMFWYRQQPGQSLTLIATANQGSEATYESGFVIDKFPISRPNLTFSTLTVSNMSPEDSSIYLCSVEEGTGEEETQYFGPGTRLLVL.

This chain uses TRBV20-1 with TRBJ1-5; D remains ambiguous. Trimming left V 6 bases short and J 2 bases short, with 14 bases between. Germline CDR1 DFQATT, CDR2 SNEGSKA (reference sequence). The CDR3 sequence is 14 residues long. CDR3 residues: CSAPPDTGNQPQHF. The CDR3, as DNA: TGCAGTGCCCCCCCCGACACTGGCAATCAGCCCCAGCATTTT.

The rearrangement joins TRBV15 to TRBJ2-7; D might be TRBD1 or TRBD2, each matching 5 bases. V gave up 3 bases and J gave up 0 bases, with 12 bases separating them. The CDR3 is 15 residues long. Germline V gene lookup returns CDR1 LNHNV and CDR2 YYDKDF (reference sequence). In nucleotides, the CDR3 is TGTGCCACCAGCAGCCCGGGGCAAACCTCCTACGAGCAGTACTTC. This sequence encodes CATSSPGQTSYEQYF.

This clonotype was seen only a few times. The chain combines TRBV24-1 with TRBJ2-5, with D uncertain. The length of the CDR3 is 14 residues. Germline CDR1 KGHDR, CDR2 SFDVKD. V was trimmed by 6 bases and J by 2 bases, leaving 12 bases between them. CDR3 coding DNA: TGTGCCACCAGTCCTCCTGGCAGTCAAGAGACCCAGTACTTC. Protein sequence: CATSPPGSQETQYF.

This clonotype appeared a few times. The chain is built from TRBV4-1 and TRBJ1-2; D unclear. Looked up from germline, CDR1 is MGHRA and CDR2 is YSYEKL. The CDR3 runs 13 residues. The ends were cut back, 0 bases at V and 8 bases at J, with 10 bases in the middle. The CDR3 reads CASSQDQAVGYTF. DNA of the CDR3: TGCGCCAGCAGCCAAGATCAGGCAGTCGGCTACACCTTC.

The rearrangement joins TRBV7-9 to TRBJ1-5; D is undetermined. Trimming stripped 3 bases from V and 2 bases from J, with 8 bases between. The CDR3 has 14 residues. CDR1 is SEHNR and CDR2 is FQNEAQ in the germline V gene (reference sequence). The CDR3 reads CASSFDSGNQPQHF. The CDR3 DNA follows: TGTGCCAGCAGCTTCGACTCGGGCAATCAGCCCCAGCATTTT. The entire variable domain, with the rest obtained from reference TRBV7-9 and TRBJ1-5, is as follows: DTGVSQNPRHKITKRGQNVTFRCDPISEHNRLYWYRQTLGQGPEFLTYFQNEAQLEKSRLLSDRFSAERPKGSFSTLEIQRTEQGDSAMYLCASSFDSGNQPQHFGDGTRLSIL.